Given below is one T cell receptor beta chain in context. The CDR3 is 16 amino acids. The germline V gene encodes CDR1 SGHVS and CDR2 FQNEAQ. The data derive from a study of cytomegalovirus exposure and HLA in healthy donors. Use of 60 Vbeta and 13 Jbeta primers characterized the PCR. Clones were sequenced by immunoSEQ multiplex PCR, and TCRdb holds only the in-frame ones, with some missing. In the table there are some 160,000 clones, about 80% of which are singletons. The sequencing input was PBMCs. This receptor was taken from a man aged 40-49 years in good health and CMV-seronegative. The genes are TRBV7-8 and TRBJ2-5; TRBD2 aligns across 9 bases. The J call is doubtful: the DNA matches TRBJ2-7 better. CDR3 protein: CASSTRNSGGPYEQYF. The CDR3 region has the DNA TGTGCCAGCAGCACCCGGAATAGCGGGGGCCCCTACGAGCAGTACTTC.